These 19 T cell receptor beta chains were all obtained from the same sample, sequenced in a study of beta chain features in type 1 diabetes. Expressed TCRB transcripts were sequenced after all isolated RNA was converted to cDNA. Clones were read by immunoSEQ multiplex PCR, and TCRdb kept only the in-frame ones, dropping some. This sample carries around 340,000 clones, about 20% of them seen once, and the ten largest clones take 0.035% to 0.05%. The material sequenced was naive CD4+ T cells from blood. All receptors derive from a woman in her late teens or twenties in good health.

This clone was seen only a few times. The chain couples TRBV7-2 to TRBJ2-3; a possible D gene is TRBD1 (5 bases). CDR1 is SGHTA, CDR2 FQGNSA, per germline. The CDR3 is 15 amino acids. Trimming stripped 5 bases from V and 4 bases from J, with 16 bases between. The CDR3 nucleotides read TGTGCCAGCAGCCGCCCTGGGGCCTTGGCAGATACGCAGTATTTT. Encoded protein: CASSRPGALADTQYF.

V gene TRBV9 combines with J gene TRBJ2-2; 7 bases line up with TRBD2. Germline V lookup: CDR1 SGDLS, CDR2 YYNGEE. V lost 0 bases, J lost 6 bases, and 2 bases stayed unmatched. The CDR3 is 14 amino acids. DNA for the CDR3: TGTGCCAGCAGCGTAGTTGGGGGGGCCGGGGAGCTGTTTTTT. Amino acids: CASSVVGGAGELFF.

This clone appeared a few times. The CDR3 is CSVVRPWTTRGTEAFF. CDR3 coding DNA: TGCAGCGTTGTCCGACCGTGGACAACCCGGGGGACTGAAGCTTTCTTT. The J gene is TRBJ1-1, the V gene TRBV29-1; a weak D match, TRBD1 (5 bases). Germline CDR1 SQVTM, CDR2 ANQGSEA. V lost 4 bases, J lost 5 bases, and 23 bases lay in between. This CDR3 region has 16 residues.

This clone has a handful of counts. The V gene is TRBV9, the J gene TRBJ2-3, with 10 bases lining up with TRBD2. The germline CDR1 and CDR2 sequences are SGDLS and YYNGEE. The CDR3 sequence is 16 residues long. V trimming: 4 bases; J trimming: 0 bases; junction bases outside the gene matches: 5. The CDR3 coding sequence is TGTGCCAGCAGCAGAGGAGCGGGAGGGAGCACAGATACGCAGTATTTT. Its translation: CASSRGAGGSTDTQYF.

V and J are TRBV7-2 and TRBJ2-5; D uncertain. V gave up 6 bases and J gave up 1 base, with 15 bases separating them. CDR3 length: 15 residues. Germline V lookup: CDR1 SGHTA, CDR2 FQGNSA. The CDR3 sequence is CASSRSGATQETQYF. The CDR3 coding sequence is TGTGCCAGCAGTCGTTCGGGTGCAACCCAAGAGACCCAGTACTTC.

The chain joins TRBV5-4 to TRBJ2-2; D might be TRBD2 (5 bases). V was cut by 0 bases and J by 0 bases, with 9 bases left in between. Germline CDR1 SGHNT, CDR2 YYREEE (reference sequence). The CDR3 runs to 16 residues. The CDR3 DNA follows: TGTGCCAGCAGCTTGGTTCCGGGGACGAACACCGGGGAGCTGTTTTTT. Protein: CASSLVPGTNTGELFF.

The CDR3 DNA reads TGTGCCAGCACCCGAGACAGGGTGACTCGGGAGCAGTACTTC. Protein sequence: CASTRDRVTREQYF. The chain links TRBV11-2 to TRBJ2-7; 7 positions agree with TRBD1. Unmatched junction bases numbered 13, after V lost 7 bases and J lost 7 bases. From germline, CDR1 is SGHAT and CDR2 FQNNGV. CDR3 size: 14 residues.

This clone was counted only a few times. The same CDR3 can be traced to other DNA sequences in this sample. The chain employs TRBV30 and TRBJ2-7; 8 bases map to TRBD2. CDR1 is GTSNPN, CDR2 SVGIG, per germline (reference sequence). This CDR3 spans 13 amino acids. V lost 3 bases to trimming and J lost 6 bases; unmatched junction nucleotides: 7. DNA of the CDR3: TGTGCCTGGAGCCTGGGTCTAGCGGGCGAGCAGTACTTC. Encoded protein: CAWSLGLAGEQYF.

The chain is built from TRBV6-5 and TRBJ2-5; 10 positions agree with TRBD1. V shed 6 bases and J 4 bases; nucleotides not matched to a gene: 5. The CDR3 runs 14 residues. Germline V lookup: CDR1 MNHEY, CDR2 SVGAGI. CDR3 bases: TGTGCCAGCAGGGTGACAGGGGGCGGAGAGACCCAGTACTTC. Translated, it gives CASRVTGGGETQYF.

The genes are TRBV7-8 and TRBJ2-1, with a possible D match to TRBD2 (6 bases). CDR3 length equals 15 residues. V lost 3 bases, J lost 0 bases, and 9 bases lay in between. Germline CDR1 is SGHVS and CDR2 is FQNEAQ. DNA of the CDR3: TGTGCCAGCAGCTTTAGCGGACCCTCCTACAATGAGCAGTTCTTC. Protein sequence: CASSFSGPSYNEQFF.

The sample holds a few counts of this clone. This rearrangement joins TRBV2 to TRBJ2-5; tentatively, D is TRBD2 (5 bases). The CDR3 has 15 amino acids. Trimming removed 3 bases at V and 5 bases at J, with 16 bases between. The V gene's germline CDR1 is SNHLY and CDR2 FYNNEI. CDR3: CASSEIVAADETQYF. The DNA for the CDR3 is TGTGCCAGCAGTGAGATAGTGGCAGCGGACGAGACCCAGTACTTC.

V is TRBV2 and J is TRBJ1-1, with 7 bases identical to TRBD1. CDR3 length equals 14 residues. V dropped 6 bases and J dropped 1; count of bases not matched to a gene: 5. Germline CDR1 and CDR2: SNHLY and FYNNEI. The CDR3 DNA follows: TGTGCCAGCAGGAAGACAGGGCCGAACACTGAAGCTTTCTTT. Protein: CASRKTGPNTEAFF.

The V and J genes are TRBV10-3 and TRBJ2-3; D may be TRBD2 (5 bases). V shed 10 bases and J shed 6 bases, with 11 bases lying between them. The CDR3 has 11 amino acids. Germline-derived CDR1 and CDR2 are ENHRY and SYGVKD. The CDR3 coding sequence is TGTGCCACGAGGGATCGCGATACGCAGTATTTT. It encodes CATRDRDTQYF.

In this sample, this clone turned up a few times. The chain combines TRBV9 with TRBJ1-1; 8 nucleotides align to TRBD1. This CDR3 region has 14 residues. J was trimmed by 1 base and V by 4 bases; bases with no gene match: 3. Germline values: CDR1 SGDLS, CDR2 YYNGEE. The CDR3 DNA reads as TGTGCCAGCAGCTCAGGGACAGGGAACACTGAAGCTTTCTTT. As protein: CASSSGTGNTEAFF.

The rearrangement uses TRBV5-1 and TRBJ2-4, with TRBD1 matching over 7 bases. Per the germline V gene, CDR1 is SGHRS and CDR2 is YFSETQ. The CDR3 covers 16 residues. V shed 2 bases and J 6 bases; nucleotides not matched to a gene: 11. CDR3 protein: CASSFARGQVGNIQYF. The DNA for the CDR3 is TGCGCCAGCAGCTTTGCCCGTGGACAGGTCGGAAACATTCAGTACTTC.

The chain couples TRBV5-1 to TRBJ1-1, with D possibly matching TRBD1 (6 bases). V shed 0 bases and J shed 5 bases, with 14 bases lying between them. Germline V gene lookup returns CDR1 SGHRS and CDR2 YFSETQ. This CDR3 spans 15 amino acids. The CDR3 DNA reads TGCGCCAGCAGCTTGGCCGACAGAAGGGGGACTGAAGCTTTCTTT. Its protein product is CASSLADRRGTEAFF.

This clone was found once. The chain has TRBV30 and TRBJ1-1; the D is unclear. V lost 5 bases, J lost 6 bases, and 13 bases lay in between. This CDR3 has 12 amino acids. Germline loops: CDR1 GTSNPN, CDR2 SVGIG (reference sequence). The CDR3 coding sequence is TGTGCCTGGCTCCCGAGGGTGCCTGAAGCTTTCTTT. Encoded protein: CAWLPRVPEAFF.

This clone was detected only a few times. The same CDR3 also results from other DNA sequences found in this sample. The V call is TRBV6-5, the J call TRBJ1-5, with 8 bases aligning to TRBD1. The CDR3 loop spans 13 amino acids. CDR1 and CDR2 (germline): MNHEY, SVGAGI. V was clipped by 5 bases and J by 6 bases; unmatched bases: 3. CDR3 nucleotides: TGTGCCAGCAGTGGAACAGGGGGTCAGCCCCAGCATTTT. Protein sequence: CASSGTGGQPQHF.

There are a few counts of this clone. This CDR3 reads CAWSYPGQGAPRPQHF. CDR3 nucleotides: TGTGCCTGGAGTTATCCGGGACAGGGGGCCCCCCGGCCCCAGCATTTT. The rearrangement joins TRBV30 to TRBJ1-5; 12 nucleotides agree with TRBD1. The V gene end was trimmed by 2 bases and the J gene end by 9 bases; junction bases not matched to a gene: 11. CDR1 and CDR2 from the germline V gene are GTSNPN and SVGIG (reference sequence). CDR3 size: 16 residues.